A single sample gave rise to the 26 T cell receptor beta chains below, sequenced in a study of blood T cell repertoires in COVID-19. Only in-frame clones appear in the TCRdb table, and some are missing; sequencing was by immunoSEQ multiplex PCR. The table has approximately 220,000 clones, more than 70% seen once. Source material: PBMCs or T cells enriched from blood (not recorded which). The source is a woman in her forties with acute COVID-19.

The chain is built from TRBV3-1 (or the pseudogene TRBV3-2) and TRBJ2-1; the match to TRBD2 covers 8 bases. Per germline, CDR1 LGHDT and CDR2 YNNKEL (reference sequence). The CDR3 totals 16 residues. V dropped 4 bases and J dropped 3; count of bases not matched to a gene: 8. The CDR3, as DNA: TGTGCCAGCAGCCCCTGGCTAGCGGGCCTCTACAATGAGCAGTTCTTC. Translating it yields CASSPWLAGLYNEQFF.

The rearrangement joins TRBV19 to TRBJ2-3, with D possibly being TRBD2 (6 bases). With 7 bases removed from V and 5 bases from J, the gap between germline ends came to 22 bases. In germline, CDR1 is LNHDA, CDR2 SQIVND (reference sequence). The CDR3 covers 16 residues. The CDR3 DNA is TGTGCCAGTACCAATACCCCGGGTGGGAGGAAAGATACGCAGTATTTT. This sequence encodes CASTNTPGGRKDTQYF.

V usage is TRBV9 and J usage is TRBJ2-3, with 10 positions matching TRBD2. The J segment lost 2 bases and the V segment lost 2 bases, leaving 11 bases of the junction unmatched. CDR1 SGDLS and CDR2 YYNGEE come from the germline V gene. CDR3 length equals 18 residues. In DNA, the CDR3 is TGTGCCAGCAGCGTTCGAGCGGGAGGGCCGCCGTCCACAGATACGCAGTATTTT. Translation: CASSVRAGGPPSTDTQYF.

This clone was recorded once. The V and J genes are TRBV27 and TRBJ1-4, with D perhaps matching TRBD1 (5 bases). CDR3 length: 15 residues. V lost 1 base to trimming and J lost 7 bases, with 13 bases between them. The germline V gene encodes CDR1 MNHEY and CDR2 SMNVEV (reference sequence). This CDR3 is CASSLLPGGSEKLFF. CDR3 DNA: TGTGCCAGCAGTTTATTGCCGGGGGGAAGTGAAAAACTGTTTTTT. The variable domain in full, completed from reference TRBV27 and TRBJ1-4, reads EAQVTQNPRYLITVTGKKLTVTCSQNMNHEYMSWYRQDPGLGLRQIYYSMNVEVTDKGDVPEGYKVSRKEKRNFPLILESPSPNQTSLYFCASSLLPGGSEKLFFGSGTQLSVL.

The chain has TRBV11-2 and TRBJ2-5; D not certain. Per germline, CDR1 SGHAT and CDR2 FQNNGV. V lost 0 bases and J lost 2, with 10 bases in between. The CDR3 extends over 15 amino acids. CDR3 sequence reads: CASSLEEAQQETQYF. The CDR3 bases are TGTGCCAGCAGCTTAGAAGAGGCCCAACAAGAGACCCAGTACTTC.

The V and J genes are TRBV7-2 and TRBJ1-6, with 8 bases that match TRBD1. The length of the CDR3 is 14 residues. The J segment lost 9 bases and the V segment lost 3 bases, leaving 4 bases of the junction unmatched. CDR1 is SGHTA and CDR2 is FQGNSA in the germline V gene. The CDR3 loop is CASSFPRGLSPLHF. The CDR3 coding sequence is TGTGCCAGCAGCTTTCCCAGGGGGCTTTCACCCCTCCACTTT. The full variable domain, rest sourced from reference TRBV7-2 and TRBJ1-6, is GAGVSQSPSNKVTEKGKDVELRCDPISGHTALYWYRQSLGQGLEFLIYFQGNSAPDKSGLPSDRFSAERTGGSVSTLTIQRTQQEDSAVYLCASSFPRGLSPLHFGNGTRLTVT.

In this sample, this clone turned up a few times. The gene calls are TRBV28 and TRBJ1-3; 9 bases agree with TRBD1. The trim removed 6 bases at V and 0 bases at J, leaving 6 bases unmatched. The CDR3 contains 16 residues. Germline values: CDR1 MDHEN, CDR2 SYDVKM. DNA for the CDR3: TGTGCCAGCAGCAAAGACAGGGGGGACTCTGGAAACACCATATATTTT. Translating it yields CASSKDRGDSGNTIYF.

This clone came up many times. This chain joins TRBV2 and TRBJ1-1; a possible D gene is TRBD1 (6 bases). Trimming removed 8 bases at V and 4 bases at J, with 17 bases between. Per germline, CDR1 SNHLY and CDR2 FYNNEI. This CDR3 has 14 amino acids. The CDR3 region is CASLLGTLGTEAFF. For the CDR3, the DNA is TGTGCCAGCCTCCTCGGGACACTGGGCACTGAAGCTTTCTTT.

The rearrangement links TRBV24-1 to TRBJ2-3; 8 positions agree with TRBD2. V gave up 4 bases and J gave up 2 bases; unmatched junction bases: 7. This CDR3 region has 16 residues. The germline gives CDR1 KGHDR, CDR2 SFDVKD. The CDR3 DNA follows: TGTGCCACCAGTGAAGCCGGGACTAGAGACACAGATACGCAGTATTTT. Translation: CATSEAGTRDTDTQYF.

V is TRBV19 and J is TRBJ1-6; 9 bases fit TRBD1. Germline V gene lookup returns CDR1 LNHDA and CDR2 SQIVND (reference sequence). V dropped 4 bases and J dropped 6; count of bases not matched to a gene: 7. CDR3 length: 16 residues. CDR3 sequence (DNA): TGTGCCAGTAGTAACTCGGACAGGGGCTTTAATTCACCCCTCCACTTT. It translates to CASSNSDRGFNSPLHF.

V usage is TRBV5-5 and J usage is TRBJ1-1; weak D call: TRBD1 (5 bases). Trimming took 0 bases from V and 5 from J, leaving 14 bases between them. The CDR3 length is 15 residues. From germline, CDR1 is SGHKS and CDR2 YYEKEE (reference sequence). The CDR3, as DNA: TGTGCCAGCAGCTTGGTTCCAGGGTCGGTAACTGAAGCTTTCTTT. As protein: CASSLVPGSVTEAFF.

This chain joins TRBV6-5 and TRBJ1-5; D is uncertain. The germline V gene encodes CDR1 MNHEY and CDR2 SVGAGI. V lost 5 bases, J lost 0 bases, and 11 bases lay in between. The CDR3 covers 15 residues. The CDR3 spells CASSTEMNSNQPQHF. DNA for the CDR3: TGTGCCAGCAGTACTGAGATGAATAGCAATCAGCCCCAGCATTTT.

This clone was seen a few times. This chain connects TRBV12-3 or TRBV12-4 to TRBJ1-1, with D perhaps TRBD1 (5 bases). Trimming took 7 bases from V and 3 from J, leaving 12 bases between them. CDR3 size: 13 residues. The CDR3 coding sequence is TGTGCCAGCATTAAAGGGGCAGACACTGAAGCTTTCTTT. It specifies CASIKGADTEAFF.

This clone was counted many times. The chain couples TRBV18 to TRBJ2-3; 10 bases align to TRBD2. This CDR3 contains 17 residues. Trimming took 1 base from V and 1 from J; bases not matched to a gene: 5. Germline assignment: CDR1 KGHSH and CDR2 LQKENI. The CDR3 DNA sequence: TGTGCCAGCTCACCACGGCTAGCGGGGGCCGGCACAGATACGCAGTATTTT. Encoded protein: CASSPRLAGAGTDTQYF. Complete variable domain (other parts from reference TRBV18 and TRBJ2-3): NAGVMQNPRHLVRRRGQEARLRCSPMKGHSHVYWYRQLPEEGLKFMVYLQKENIIDESGMPKERFSAEFPKEGPSILRIQQVVRGDSAAYFCASSPRLAGAGTDTQYFGPGTRLTVL.

The rearrangement links TRBV9 to TRBJ1-5; D unresolved. Trimming took off 0 bases at V and 5 bases at J, with 6 bases between the two ends. Germline loops: CDR1 SGDLS, CDR2 YYNGEE. CDR3 size: 13 residues. The CDR3 nucleotides are TGTGCCAGCAGCGTAGCTCAGGATCAGCCCCAGCATTTT. It encodes CASSVAQDQPQHF.

The V and J genes are TRBV6-5 and TRBJ2-1; 9 nucleotides match TRBD2. The CDR3 sequence is 12 residues long. The germline gives CDR1 MNHEY, CDR2 SVGAGI. V lost 4 bases and J lost 10; bases outside the gene matches: 2. CDR3 nucleotide sequence: TGTGCCAGCAGTTTAGCGGGAGACGAGCAGTTCTTC. Translation gives CASSLAGDEQFF.

The chain employs TRBV25-1 and TRBJ2-3; the D is unclear. Per germline, CDR1 MGHDK and CDR2 SYGVNS. Trimming took off 2 bases at V and 4 bases at J, with 10 bases between the two ends. The CDR3 is made up of 14 amino acids. The CDR3 reads CASSEPAQSDTQYF. In DNA form, the CDR3 reads TGTGCCAGCAGTGAACCTGCACAGTCAGATACGCAGTATTTT. Looking up the rest from reference TRBV25-1 and TRBJ2-3 gives the full variable domain: EADIYQTPRYLVIGTGKKITLECSQTMGHDKMYWYQQDPGMELHLIHYSYGVNSTEKGDLSSESTVSRIRTEHFPLTLESARPSHTSQYLCASSEPAQSDTQYFGPGTRLTVL.

The gene calls are TRBV20-1 and TRBJ2-3, with unresolved D. The CDR3 is 15 amino acids. V lost 3 bases and J lost 0, with 13 bases in between. Germline V lookup: CDR1 DFQATT, CDR2 SNEGSKA (reference sequence). Written as DNA, the CDR3 is TGCAGTGCTAGTGAAGCATTAACTAGCACAGATACGCAGTATTTT. Translation: CSASEALTSTDTQYF.

The chain carries TRBV19 and TRBJ1-1, with D perhaps TRBD1 (5 bases). Germline V lookup: CDR1 LNHDA, CDR2 SQIVND (reference sequence). V shed 8 bases and J shed 1 base, with 17 bases lying between them. CDR3 length: 15 amino acids. In nucleotides, the CDR3 is TGTGCCAGTCAACGGATCGACAGTCAGAACACTGAAGCTTTCTTT. It is translated as CASQRIDSQNTEAFF.

In nucleotides, the CDR3 is TGTGCCAGCTCACCTCGAGAGGGGGACTATGGCTACACCTTC. Amino acid sequence: CASSPREGDYGYTF. V and J are TRBV18 and TRBJ1-2; D possibly corresponds to TRBD1 (6 bases). This CDR3 has 14 residues. Germline V gene data show CDR1 as KGHSH and CDR2 as LQKENI. V was clipped by 3 bases and J by 3 bases, with 11 bases between them.

This clone appeared a single time. CDR3 protein: CASSLGPVAPQNIQYF. Written as DNA, the CDR3 is TGTGCCAGCAGCCTTGGCCCCGTTGCCCCCCAAAACATTCAGTACTTC. The chain is built from TRBV3-1 (or the pseudogene TRBV3-2) and TRBJ2-4; the D is unclear. The CDR3 runs 16 residues. Trimming removed 4 bases from V and 5 bases from J, with 18 bases in between. CDR1 and CDR2 from the germline V gene are LGHDT and YNNKEL (reference sequence).

A remark on this clone: Additional DNA sequences in this sample encode the identical CDR3. V is TRBV29-1 and J is TRBJ1-1; 7 bases map to TRBD1. J gave up 2 bases and V 6 bases, and 6 bases lay outside the gene matches. Germline CDR1 is SQVTM and CDR2 is ANQGSEA. CDR3 length equals 13 residues. CDR3: CSVRRQGNTEAFF. CDR3 sequence (DNA): TGCAGCGTACGCAGACAGGGAAACACTGAAGCTTTCTTT.

This chain uses TRBV14 with TRBJ2-1, with 11 bases fitting TRBD1. CDR3 length: 16 residues. V shed 5 bases, J shed 2 bases, and the junction held 5 bases outside the gene matches. Germline V lookup: CDR1 SGHDN, CDR2 FVKESK. The CDR3 DNA is TGTGCCAGCAGCTCCTGGGGACAGGGGGCCTACAATGAGCAGTTCTTC. It translates to CASSSWGQGAYNEQFF.

The chain carries TRBV11-2 and TRBJ1-2; 10 bases fit TRBD1. Germline lookup yields CDR1 SGHAT and CDR2 FQNNGV. The CDR3 contains 15 residues. J gave up 0 bases and V 5 bases, and 3 bases lay outside the gene matches. The CDR3 sequence: CASSPGTGANYGYTF. CDR3 in DNA: TGTGCCAGCAGCCCAGGGACAGGGGCTAACTATGGCTACACCTTC.

V and J are TRBV18 and TRBJ1-1; 10 bases fit TRBD1. The CDR3 runs to 17 residues. Germline V lookup: CDR1 KGHSH, CDR2 LQKENI. V lost 3 bases and J lost 0; bases outside the gene matches: 7. CDR3 in DNA: TGTGCCAGCTCACCGGCGGACAGGGGGGATATGAACACTGAAGCTTTCTTT. Protein sequence: CASSPADRGDMNTEAFF.

The gene calls are TRBV6-5 and TRBJ1-4; 7 nucleotides align to TRBD1. Per germline, CDR1 MNHEY and CDR2 SVGAGI. The junction had 3 bases not matched to a gene; V was cut back by 2 bases and J by 6 bases. This CDR3 comprises 14 residues. In nucleotides, the CDR3 is TGTGCCAGCAGTTACCAGACAGGGCATGAAAAACTGTTTTTT. Protein: CASSYQTGHEKLFF.